The entry below describes one T cell receptor beta chain. V lost 5 bases and J 5 bases, leaving 18 bases between the germline ends. CDR3 size: 15 residues. CDR1 MNHEY and CDR2 SMNVEV come from the germline V gene (reference sequence). The sample belongs to a study of blood T cells in healthy people across ages. Together with a sample-barcoded 5' primer, a J-beta primer mix was included in a second PCR lasting roughly 6 to 12 cycles. TCRdb passed the 5' RACE reads through MiXCR, listing each CDR3 protein once. Of about 930,000 distinct CDR3 sequences detected, around 29% appear once; the ten largest clones hold 10%. These data also featured in a second study, about T cells of mothers and their children. That study reports: From each mother came over 8.5 million TCR beta CDR3 reads, and from each child came around 2.7 million.

The TCR originated in a woman aged 40-49 years in good health. Sequencing was performed on blood. This chain uses TRBV27 with TRBJ2-5; D perhaps matches TRBD2 (6 bases). The CDR3 protein is CASSRSERVGETQYF. CDR3 nucleotide sequence: TGTGCCAGCAGTCGCTCGGAGCGGGTAGGGGAGACCCAGTACTTC.